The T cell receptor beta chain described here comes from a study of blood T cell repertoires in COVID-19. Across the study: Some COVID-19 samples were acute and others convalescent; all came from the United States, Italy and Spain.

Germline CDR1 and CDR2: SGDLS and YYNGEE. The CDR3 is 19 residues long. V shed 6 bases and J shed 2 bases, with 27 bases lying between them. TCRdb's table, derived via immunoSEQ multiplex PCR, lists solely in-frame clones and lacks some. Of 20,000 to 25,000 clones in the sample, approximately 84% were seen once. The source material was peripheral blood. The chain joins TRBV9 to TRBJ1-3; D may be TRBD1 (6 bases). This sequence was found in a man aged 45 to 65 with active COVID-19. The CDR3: CASTDGLGDNHYPGNTIYF. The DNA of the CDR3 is TGTGCCAGCACCGACGGATTAGGGGACAACCATTACCCTGGAAACACCATATATTTT.